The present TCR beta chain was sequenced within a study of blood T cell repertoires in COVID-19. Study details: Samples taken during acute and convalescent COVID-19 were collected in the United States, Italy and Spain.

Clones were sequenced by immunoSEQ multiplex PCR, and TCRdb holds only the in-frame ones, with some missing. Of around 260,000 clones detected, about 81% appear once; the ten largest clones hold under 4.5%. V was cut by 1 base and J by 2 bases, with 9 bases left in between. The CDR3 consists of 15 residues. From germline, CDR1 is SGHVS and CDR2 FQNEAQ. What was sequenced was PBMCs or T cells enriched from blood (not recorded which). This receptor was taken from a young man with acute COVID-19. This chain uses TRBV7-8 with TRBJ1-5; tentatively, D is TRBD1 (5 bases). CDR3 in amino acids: CASSLGPQGNQPQHF. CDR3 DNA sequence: TGTGCCAGCAGCTTAGGGCCACAGGGCAATCAGCCCCAGCATTTT.